These T cell receptor beta chains were read from a single sample in a study of OX40 agonist ivuxolimab in advanced cancers. Some clones are missing from TCRdb's copy, which holds only in-frame ones; the method was immunoSEQ multiplex PCR. The sample lists 80,000 to 95,000 clones, about 88% occurring once. Sequenced here: CD4+ or CD8+ T cells sorted from blood, sampled in a trial of the OX40 agonist ivuxolimab. The receptors were sampled from an adult with an advanced solid tumor such as melanoma, head and neck, liver or kidney cancer. Each CDR3 is given with its conserved first and last residue. Each record gives: J gene, CDR3 length, V gene, CDR3 protein.

TRBJ2-1 16 TRBV7-8 CASSYLSGGAHNEQFF
TRBJ1-3 15 TRBV5-5 CASSSYGSSGNTIYF
TRBJ1-2 13 TRBV7-9 CASSLQAVGGYTF
TRBJ1-5 16 TRBV4-1 CASSQGQGTSNQPQHF
TRBJ2-3 17 TRBV7-6 CASSLGLRGSGTDTQYF
TRBJ2-1 15 TRBV9 CASSRGTSGYNEQFF
TRBJ2-3 15 TRBV5-1 CASSLELARGKGQYF
TRBJ1-2 16 TRBV18 CASSPGGQGRSYGYTF
TRBJ2-5 13 TRBV30 CAWSQTDSETQYF
TRBJ1-2 15 TRBV14 CASSQGQGGSYGYTF
TRBJ2-1 11 TRBV7-9 CASSSGLEQFF
TRBJ1-1 13 TRBV6-5 CASSYKESTEAFF
TRBJ1-2 12 TRBV6-5 CASSTTGGGYTF